The 10 T cell receptor beta chains presented below share a single source sample, sequenced in a study of radiotherapy plus CTLA-4 blockade in lung cancer. Profiled with immunoSEQ multiplex PCR; TCRdb holds only in-frame clones, not every one. The table records approximately 65,000 clones, 77% of them present only once. The input for sequencing was peripheral blood, taken from a patient treated with radiotherapy plus ipilimumab. All receptors derive from a human donor with non-small cell lung cancer who had a complete response to radiotherapy plus ipilimumab.

This clone was seen once. The chain employs TRBV5-1 and TRBJ1-5, with a possible D match to TRBD1 (6 bases). The CDR3 totals 15 residues. The V gene's germline CDR1 is SGHRS and CDR2 YFSETQ. Deletions cut 2 bases from V and 0 bases from J, with 9 bases between. The CDR3 spells CASSLGGYSNQPQHF. DNA of the CDR3: TGCGCCAGCAGCTTAGGGGGGTATAGCAATCAGCCCCAGCATTTT.

The chain couples TRBV7-2 to TRBJ2-7, with 7 bases identical to TRBD2. This CDR3 has 17 residues. Germline trimming cut 4 bases from V and 0 bases from J; bases unmatched to any gene: 12. Germline CDR1 and CDR2: SGHTA and FQGNSA. The CDR3 spells CASSSPWGGRSSYEQYF. DNA for the CDR3: TGTGCCAGCAGCTCTCCCTGGGGGGGGAGAAGCTCCTACGAGCAGTACTTC. Filled out from reference TRBV7-2 and TRBJ2-7, the complete variable domain reads GAGVSQSPSNKVTEKGKDVELRCDPISGHTALYWYRQSLGQGLEFLIYFQGNSAPDKSGLPSDRFSAERTGGSVSTLTIQRTQQEDSAVYLCASSSPWGGRSSYEQYFGPGTRLTVT.

This chain joins TRBV5-8 and TRBJ1-1, with D unclear. CDR3 length: 14 amino acids. Germline values: CDR1 SGHTS, CDR2 YDEGEE. V was cut by 0 bases and J by 5 bases, with 11 bases left in between. CDR3 sequence: CASSLALGGTEAFF. The DNA for the CDR3 is TGTGCCAGCAGCTTGGCCCTGGGTGGGACTGAAGCTTTCTTT.

The DNA for the CDR3 is TGCGCCAGCAGCCAAGATCCCCTATCCTCTGGGGCCAACGTCCTGACTTTC. Translated, it gives CASSQDPLSSGANVLTF. V gene TRBV4-3 combines with J gene TRBJ2-6, with D unclear. CDR1 and CDR2 (germline): LGHNA, YSLEER. This CDR3 has 17 amino acids. V lost 0 bases and J 0 bases, leaving 9 bases between the germline ends.

The chain employs TRBV12-5 and TRBJ2-7; D gene ambiguous. Per the germline V gene, CDR1 is LGHNT and CDR2 is FRNRAP. Trimming took 4 bases from V and 0 from J, leaving 10 bases between them. The CDR3 consists of 14 residues. In DNA, the CDR3 is TGTGCTAGTGGTTCGACGGTAAGCTCCTACGAGCAGTACTTC. It is translated as CASGSTVSSYEQYF.

This chain links TRBV10-3 with TRBJ2-7; TRBD2 is a possible D gene (6 bases). Germline V gives CDR1 ENHRY, CDR2 SYGVKD. CDR3 length: 12 amino acids. Deletions cut 10 bases from V and 2 bases from J, with 12 bases between. CDR3 amino acids: CATSGGTYEQYV. The CDR3 DNA follows: TGTGCCACCTCTGGGGGGACCTACGAGCAGTACGTC.

This chain connects TRBV18 to TRBJ1-2, with 9 nucleotides matching TRBD1. The junction had 7 bases not matched to a gene; V was cut back by 4 bases and J by 4 bases. This CDR3 contains 15 residues. Per germline, CDR1 KGHSH and CDR2 LQKENI. CDR3 loop: CASSQETGGIYGYTF. The CDR3 DNA sequence: TGTGCCAGCTCACAAGAGACAGGGGGAATCTATGGCTACACCTTC.

The chain carries TRBV4-1 and TRBJ2-1; no firm D call. The germline V gene has CDR1 MGHRA and CDR2 YSYEKL. This CDR3 has 19 residues. V was clipped by 1 base and J by 0 bases, with 19 bases between them. CDR3 nucleotides: TGCGCCAGCAGCCAAGTACGTGGTAATCTGAGAAGCTCCTACAATGAGCAGTTCTTC. This translates into CASSQVRGNLRSSYNEQFF.

The chain employs TRBV5-4 and TRBJ2-5; D perhaps matches TRBD1 (6 bases). This CDR3 spans 17 amino acids. V lost 4 bases, J lost 2 bases, and 21 bases lay in between. Germline V CDR1 and CDR2: SGHNT, YYREEE (reference sequence). CDR3 coding DNA: TGTGCCAGCAGCCGCCAGTCCTGGACAGTAAATCAAGAGACCCAGTACTTC. Amino acids: CASSRQSWTVNQETQYF.

For this clone: The germline gene is not matched at one end of the junction; a read error may be the cause. The rearrangement uses TRBV7-9 and TRBJ1-2; perhaps TRBD1 as D (5 bases). The CDR3 runs 13 residues. Germline V gene data show CDR1 as SEHNR and CDR2 as FQNEAQ (reference sequence). The CDR3 region has the DNA TGTGCCAGCAGCTTAGCGGGGCAGGGAAGGACGGCCTTC. Residues: CASSLAGQGRTAF.